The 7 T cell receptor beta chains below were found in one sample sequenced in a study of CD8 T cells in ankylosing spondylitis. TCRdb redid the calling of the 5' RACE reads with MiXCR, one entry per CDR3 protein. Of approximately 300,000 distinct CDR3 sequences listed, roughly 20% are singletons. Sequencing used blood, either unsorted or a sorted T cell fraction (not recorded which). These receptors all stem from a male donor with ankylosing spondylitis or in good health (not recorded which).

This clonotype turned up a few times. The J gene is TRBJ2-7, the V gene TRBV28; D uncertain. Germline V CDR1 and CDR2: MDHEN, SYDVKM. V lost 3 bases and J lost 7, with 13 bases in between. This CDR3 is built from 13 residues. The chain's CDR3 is CASSFWGLREQYV. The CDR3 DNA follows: TGTGCCAGCAGTTTTTGGGGTCTCCGGGAGCAGTACGTC.

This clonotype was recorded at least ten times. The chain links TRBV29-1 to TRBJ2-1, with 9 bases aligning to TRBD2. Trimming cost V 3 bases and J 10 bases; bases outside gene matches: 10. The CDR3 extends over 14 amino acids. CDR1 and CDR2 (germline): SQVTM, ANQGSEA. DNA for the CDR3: TGCAGCGTTGATATTAGCGGGAGCACCCTGGAGCAGTTCTTC. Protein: CSVDISGSTLEQFF.

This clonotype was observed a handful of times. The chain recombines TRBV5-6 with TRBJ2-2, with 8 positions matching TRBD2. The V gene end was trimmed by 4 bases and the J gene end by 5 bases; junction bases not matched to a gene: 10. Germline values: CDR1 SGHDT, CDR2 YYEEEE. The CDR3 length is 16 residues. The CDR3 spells CASSEGLVDDTGELFF. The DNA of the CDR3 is TGTGCCAGCAGCGAGGGACTAGTCGACGATACCGGGGAGCTGTTTTTT.

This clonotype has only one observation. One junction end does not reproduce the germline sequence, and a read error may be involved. The chain's CDR3 is CASSLRGPAKRETQYF. Written as DNA, the CDR3 is TGTGCCAGCAGTTTAAGGGGGCCCGCTAAAAGAGAGACCCAATACTTC. The rearrangement joins TRBV12-3 or TRBV12-4 to TRBJ2-5, with TRBD1 matching over 7 bases. CDR3 length: 16 amino acids.

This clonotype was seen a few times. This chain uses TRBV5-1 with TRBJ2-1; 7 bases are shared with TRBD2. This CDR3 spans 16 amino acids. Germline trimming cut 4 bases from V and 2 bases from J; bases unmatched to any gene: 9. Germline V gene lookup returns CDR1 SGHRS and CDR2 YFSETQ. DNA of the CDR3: TGCGCCAGCAGCCCCGGGGCTAGCGGAGCCTACAATGAGCAGTTCTTC. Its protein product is CASSPGASGAYNEQFF.

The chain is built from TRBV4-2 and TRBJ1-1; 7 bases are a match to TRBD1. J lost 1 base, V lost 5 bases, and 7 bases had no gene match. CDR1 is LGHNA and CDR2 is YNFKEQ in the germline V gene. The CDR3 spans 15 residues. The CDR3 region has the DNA TGTGCCAGCAGCTCCCACAGGGGTTCGAACACTGAAGCTTTCTTT. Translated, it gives CASSSHRGSNTEAFF.

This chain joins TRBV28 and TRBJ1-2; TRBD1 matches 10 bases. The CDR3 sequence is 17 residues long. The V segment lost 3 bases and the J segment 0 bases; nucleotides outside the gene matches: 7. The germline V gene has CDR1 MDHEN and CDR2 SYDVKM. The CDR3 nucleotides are TGTGCCAGCAGTTTGCCGGGACAGGGGCCCTCTAACTATGGCTACACCTTC. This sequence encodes CASSLPGQGPSNYGYTF.